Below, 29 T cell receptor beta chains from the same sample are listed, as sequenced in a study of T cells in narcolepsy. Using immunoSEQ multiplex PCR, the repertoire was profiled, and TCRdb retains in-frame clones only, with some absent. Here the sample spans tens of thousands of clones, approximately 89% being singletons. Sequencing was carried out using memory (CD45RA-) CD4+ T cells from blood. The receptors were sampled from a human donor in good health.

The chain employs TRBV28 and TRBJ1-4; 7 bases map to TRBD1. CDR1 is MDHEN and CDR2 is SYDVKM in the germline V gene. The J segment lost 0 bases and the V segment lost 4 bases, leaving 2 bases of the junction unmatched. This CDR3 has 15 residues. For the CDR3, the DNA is TGTGCCAGCAGTTCCCAGGGGGCAACTAATGAAAAACTGTTTTTT. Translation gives CASSSQGATNEKLFF.

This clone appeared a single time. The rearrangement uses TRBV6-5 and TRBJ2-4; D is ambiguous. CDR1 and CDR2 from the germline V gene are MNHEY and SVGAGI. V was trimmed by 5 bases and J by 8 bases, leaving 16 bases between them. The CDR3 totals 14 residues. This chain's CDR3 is CASSPLDLLYIQYF. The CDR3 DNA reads TGTGCCAGCAGTCCATTGGACCTATTGTACATTCAGTACTTC.

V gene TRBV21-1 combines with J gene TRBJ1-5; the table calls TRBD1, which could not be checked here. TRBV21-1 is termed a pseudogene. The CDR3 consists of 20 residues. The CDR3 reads CASSKTRGTGGSKGNQPQHF. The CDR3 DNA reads TGTGCCAGCAGCAAAACGCGAGGAACAGGGGGCTCAAAGGGCAATCAGCCCCAGCATTTT.

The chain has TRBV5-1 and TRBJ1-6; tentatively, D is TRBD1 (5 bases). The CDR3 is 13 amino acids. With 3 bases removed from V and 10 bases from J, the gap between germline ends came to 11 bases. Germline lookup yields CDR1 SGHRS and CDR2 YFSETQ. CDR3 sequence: CASSSQGNSPLHF. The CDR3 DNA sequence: TGCGCCAGCAGCTCCCAGGGAAACTCACCCCTCCACTTT.

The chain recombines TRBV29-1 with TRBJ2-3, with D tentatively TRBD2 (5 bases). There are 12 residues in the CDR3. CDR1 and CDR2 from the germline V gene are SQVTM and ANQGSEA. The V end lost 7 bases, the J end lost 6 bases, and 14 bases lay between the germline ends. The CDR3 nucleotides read TGCAGCGCTAAACGGGGATCCGATACGCAGTATTTT. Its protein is CSAKRGSDTQYF.

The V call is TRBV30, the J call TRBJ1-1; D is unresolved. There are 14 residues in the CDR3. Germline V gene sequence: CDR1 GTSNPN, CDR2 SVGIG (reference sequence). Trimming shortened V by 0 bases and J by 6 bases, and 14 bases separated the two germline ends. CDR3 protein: CAWSVTGVGAEAFF. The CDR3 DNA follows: TGTGCCTGGAGTGTAACCGGAGTAGGCGCTGAAGCTTTCTTT.

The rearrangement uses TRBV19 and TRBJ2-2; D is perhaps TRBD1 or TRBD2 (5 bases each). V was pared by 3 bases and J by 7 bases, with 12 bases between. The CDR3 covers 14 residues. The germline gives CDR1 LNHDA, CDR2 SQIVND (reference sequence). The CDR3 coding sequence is TGTGCCAGTAGTATCCAACGGGACGGCGGGGAGCTGTTTTTT. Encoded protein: CASSIQRDGGELFF.

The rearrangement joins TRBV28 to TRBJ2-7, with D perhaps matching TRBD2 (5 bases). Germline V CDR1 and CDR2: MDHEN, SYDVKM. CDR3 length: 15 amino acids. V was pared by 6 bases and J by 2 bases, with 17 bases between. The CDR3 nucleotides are TGTGCCAGCAGGTCACCCGGGAAACCGCCCTACGAGCAGTACTTC. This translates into CASRSPGKPPYEQYF.

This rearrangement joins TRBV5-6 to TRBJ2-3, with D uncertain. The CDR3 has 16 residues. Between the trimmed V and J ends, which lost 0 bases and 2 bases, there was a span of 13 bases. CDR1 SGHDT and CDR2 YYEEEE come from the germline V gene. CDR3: CASSLAGSGTTDTQYF. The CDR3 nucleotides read TGTGCCAGCAGCTTGGCCGGGTCAGGCACCACAGATACGCAGTATTTT.

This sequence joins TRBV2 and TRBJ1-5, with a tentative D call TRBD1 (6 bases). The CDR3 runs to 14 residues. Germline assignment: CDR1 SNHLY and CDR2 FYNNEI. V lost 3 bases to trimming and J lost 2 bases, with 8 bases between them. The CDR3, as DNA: TGTGCCAGCAGTGACCGACAGGGCAATCAGCCCCAGCATTTT. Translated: CASSDRQGNQPQHF.

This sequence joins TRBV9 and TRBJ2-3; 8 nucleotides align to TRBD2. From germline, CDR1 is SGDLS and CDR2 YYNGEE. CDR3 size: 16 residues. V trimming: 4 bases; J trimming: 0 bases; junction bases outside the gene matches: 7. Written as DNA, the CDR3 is TGTGCCAGCAGCCTGGGACTAGAGCTCAGCACAGATACGCAGTATTTT. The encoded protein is CASSLGLELSTDTQYF.

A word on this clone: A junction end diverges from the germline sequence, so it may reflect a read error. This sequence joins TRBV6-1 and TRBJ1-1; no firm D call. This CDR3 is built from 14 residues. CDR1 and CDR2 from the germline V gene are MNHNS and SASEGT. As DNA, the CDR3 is TGTGCCAGCAGGGAAGCTGGGAAGAACACTGAAGCTTTCTTT. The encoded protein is CASREAGKNTEAFF.

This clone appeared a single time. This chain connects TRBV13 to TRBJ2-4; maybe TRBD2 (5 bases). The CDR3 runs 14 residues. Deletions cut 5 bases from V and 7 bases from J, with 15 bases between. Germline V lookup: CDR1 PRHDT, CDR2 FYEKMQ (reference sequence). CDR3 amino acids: CASSRREITNIQYF. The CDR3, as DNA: TGTGCCAGCAGCAGAAGGGAGATTACGAACATTCAGTACTTC.

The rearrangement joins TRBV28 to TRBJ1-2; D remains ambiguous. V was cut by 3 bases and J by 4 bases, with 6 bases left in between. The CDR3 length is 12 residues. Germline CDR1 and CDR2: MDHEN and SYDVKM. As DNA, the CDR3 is TGTGCCAGCAGTTTTACAGTCTATGGCTACACCTTC. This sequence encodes CASSFTVYGYTF.

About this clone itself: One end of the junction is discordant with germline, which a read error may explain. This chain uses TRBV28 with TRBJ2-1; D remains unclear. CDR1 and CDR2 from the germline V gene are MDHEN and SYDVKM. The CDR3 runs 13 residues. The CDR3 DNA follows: TGTGCCAGCACTTTAGCTGTAACGAATGAGCAGTTCTTC. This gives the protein CASTLAVTNEQFF. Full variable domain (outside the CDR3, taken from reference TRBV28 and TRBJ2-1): DVKVTQSSRYLVKRTGEKVFLECVQDMDHENMFWYRQDPGLGLRLIYFSYDVKMKEKGDIPEGYSVSREKKERFSLILESASTNQTSMYLCASTLAVTNEQFFGPGTRLTVL.

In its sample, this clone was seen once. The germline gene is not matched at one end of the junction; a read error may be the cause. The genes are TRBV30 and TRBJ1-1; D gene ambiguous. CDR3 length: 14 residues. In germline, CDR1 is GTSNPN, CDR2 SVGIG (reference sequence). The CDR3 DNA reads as TGTGCCCGGAGTTTACAGCCCTTGAACACTGAAGCTTTCTTT. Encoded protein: CARSLQPLNTEAFF.

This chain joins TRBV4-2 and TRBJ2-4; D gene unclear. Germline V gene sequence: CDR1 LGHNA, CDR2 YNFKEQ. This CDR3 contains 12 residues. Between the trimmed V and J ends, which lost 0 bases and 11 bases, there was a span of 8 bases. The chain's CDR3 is CASSQDRGFQYF. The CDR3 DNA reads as TGTGCCAGCAGCCAAGATCGAGGATTTCAGTACTTC.

The CDR3 nucleotides read TGTGCCAGCAGTGAAGGGGGACAGGGGCCGGACGAGCAGTACTTC. Protein sequence: CASSEGGQGPDEQYF. This chain connects TRBV2 to TRBJ2-7, with 10 positions matching TRBD1. The V and J ends lost 1 base and 5 bases, in that order; junction bases with no gene match: 5. CDR3 length: 15 residues. Germline V gene lookup returns CDR1 SNHLY and CDR2 FYNNEI.

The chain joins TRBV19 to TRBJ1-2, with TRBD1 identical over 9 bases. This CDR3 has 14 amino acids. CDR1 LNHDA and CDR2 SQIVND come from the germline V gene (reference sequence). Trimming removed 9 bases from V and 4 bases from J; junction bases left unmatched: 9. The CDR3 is CASVDRGLGYGYTF. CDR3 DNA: TGTGCCAGCGTGGACAGGGGACTTGGCTATGGCTACACCTTC.

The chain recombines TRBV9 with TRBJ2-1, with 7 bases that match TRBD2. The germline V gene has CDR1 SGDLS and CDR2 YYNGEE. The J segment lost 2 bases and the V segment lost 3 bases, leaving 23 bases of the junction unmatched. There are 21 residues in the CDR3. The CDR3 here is CASSATKSGQEAGRAYNEQFF. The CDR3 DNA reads TGTGCCAGCAGCGCTACAAAATCCGGACAAGAAGCGGGGAGGGCCTACAATGAGCAGTTCTTC.

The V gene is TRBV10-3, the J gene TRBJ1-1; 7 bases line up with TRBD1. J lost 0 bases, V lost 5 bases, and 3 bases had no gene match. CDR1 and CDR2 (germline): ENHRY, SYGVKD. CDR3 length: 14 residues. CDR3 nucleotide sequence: TGTGCCATCAGTCGACAGGGACTGAACACTGAAGCTTTCTTT. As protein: CAISRQGLNTEAFF.

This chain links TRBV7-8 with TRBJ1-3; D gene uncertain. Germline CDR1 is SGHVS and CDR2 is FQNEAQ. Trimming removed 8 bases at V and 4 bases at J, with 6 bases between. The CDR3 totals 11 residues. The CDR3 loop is CASVTGNTIYF. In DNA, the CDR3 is TGTGCCAGCGTAACGGGAAACACCATATATTTT.

The CDR3 DNA reads as TGTGCCAGCAGCCAACAGGCAACCGGGGAGCTGTTTTTT. Translated, it gives CASSQQATGELFF. The chain uses TRBV14 and TRBJ2-2; D call uncertain. The CDR3 totals 13 residues. Germline values: CDR1 SGHDN, CDR2 FVKESK. The germline V and J ends were trimmed by 2 bases and 5 bases, with 6 bases remaining between them.

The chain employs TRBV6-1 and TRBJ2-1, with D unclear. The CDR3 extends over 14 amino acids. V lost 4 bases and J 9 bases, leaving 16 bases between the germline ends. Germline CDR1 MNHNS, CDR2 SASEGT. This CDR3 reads CASSGDPFLGEQFF. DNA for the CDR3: TGTGCCAGCAGTGGGGATCCCTTTTTGGGTGAGCAGTTCTTC.

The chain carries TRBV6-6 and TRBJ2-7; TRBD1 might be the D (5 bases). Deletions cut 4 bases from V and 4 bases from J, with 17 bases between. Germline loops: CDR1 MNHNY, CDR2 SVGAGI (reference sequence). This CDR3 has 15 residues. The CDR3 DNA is TGTGCCAGCAGTTTCCCCCCCAGGGCGGAATACGAGCAGTACTTC. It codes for CASSFPPRAEYEQYF.

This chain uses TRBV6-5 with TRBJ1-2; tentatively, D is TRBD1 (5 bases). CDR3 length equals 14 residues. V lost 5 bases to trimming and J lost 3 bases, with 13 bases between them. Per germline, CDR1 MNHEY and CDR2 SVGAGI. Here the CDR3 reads CASSRQGRDYGYTF. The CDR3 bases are TGTGCCAGCAGTCGCCAGGGTAGGGACTATGGCTACACCTTC.

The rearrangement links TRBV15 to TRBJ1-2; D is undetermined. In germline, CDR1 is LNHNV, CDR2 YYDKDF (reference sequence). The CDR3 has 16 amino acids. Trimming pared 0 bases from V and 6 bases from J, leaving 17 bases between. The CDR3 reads CATSRDTHSSPDGYTF. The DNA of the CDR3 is TGTGCCACCAGCAGAGATACCCACAGCTCCCCCGATGGCTACACCTTC.

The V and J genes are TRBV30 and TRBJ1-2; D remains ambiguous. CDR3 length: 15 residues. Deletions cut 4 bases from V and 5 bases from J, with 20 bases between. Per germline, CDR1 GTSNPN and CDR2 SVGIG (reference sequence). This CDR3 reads CAWIDNNKARYGYTF. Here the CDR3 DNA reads TGTGCCTGGATCGACAACAACAAGGCAAGATATGGCTACACCTTC.

CDR3 sequence reads: CSVGQGTSGNTIYF. DNA for the CDR3: TGCAGCGTAGGTCAGGGGACTTCTGGAAACACCATATATTTT. This chain links TRBV29-1 with TRBJ1-3, with a possible D match to TRBD1 (6 bases). Trimming took off 6 bases at V and 1 base at J, with 13 bases between the two ends. The germline gives CDR1 SQVTM, CDR2 ANQGSEA. This CDR3 is built from 14 residues.